This T cell receptor (beta chain) was identified in a study of cytomegalovirus exposure and HLA in healthy donors. General study findings and limits: Among TCR beta chains, those listed as cytomegalovirus-associated numbered more than 150.

Germline CDR1 reads SEHNR; CDR2 reads FQNEAQ (reference sequence). The CDR3 is 13 amino acids. V lost 2 bases, J lost 6 bases, and 11 bases lay in between. Sequencing was performed with immunoSEQ multiplex PCR; in TCRdb, only in-frame clones are kept and a portion is missing. The sample consists of some 130,000 clones, around four fifths of them appearing once. About this clone itself: The antigen remains undetermined.

Sequenced: PBMCs. This TCR derives from a woman between 25 and 40 years old in good health and CMV-seronegative. This chain connects TRBV7-9 to TRBJ2-7, with D maybe TRBD2 (6 bases). CDR3 coding DNA: TGTGCCAGCAGCTTATACGGGGGAGGCGAGCAGTACTTC. Protein sequence: CASSLYGGGEQYF. Full variable domain (missing parts from reference TRBV7-9 and TRBJ2-7): DTGVSQNPRHKITKRGQNVTFRCDPISEHNRLYWYRQTLGQGPEFLTYFQNEAQLEKSRLLSDRFSAERPKGSFSTLEIQRTEQGDSAMYLCASSLYGGGEQYFGPGTRLTVT.